This is a list of T cell receptor beta chains from one sample in a study of regulatory T cells in long-lasting Graves disease. TCRdb called the multiplex PCR reads again in MiXCR, with one record for every CDR3 protein. The sample carries about 440,000 distinct CDR3 sequences, about 15% recorded once. These data are also associated with another study on T cells in Graves' hyperthyroidism and ophthalmopathy.

Sequenced material: peripheral blood mononuclear cells (PBMCs), taken at new diagnosis, from a patient treated with antithyroid drugs. The receptors derive from a woman in her 30s with Graves disease. Each CDR3 is given with its conserved first and last residue. Each record gives: CDR3 DNA, CDR3 protein, clone size, D gene, J gene, CDR3 length, V gene. The D gene is left open where the match is weak. Some rows mark clone size as missing; the rest say once, few, many or name a class of expanded clone.

TGTGCCAGCAATGGGGCCAAAAACATTCAGTACTTC CASNGAKNIQYF many NA TRBJ2-4 12 TRBV2
TGTGCCACCAGCAGAGACGAATACGGAACTGAAGCTTTCTTT CATSRDEYGTEAFF many NA TRBJ1-1 14 TRBV15
TGTGCCAGCAGCGTCATCTCGGGACAGCTAAATGAGCAGTTCTTC CASSVISGQLNEQFF NA TRBD1 TRBJ2-1 15 TRBV7-8
TGTGCCACCAGTGACTACACCAATGAGTACTTC CATSDYTNEYF many NA TRBJ2-7 11 TRBV24-1
TGTGCCAGCAGCTTAAGCGGGCGGTCCCAAGGTGAGCAGTACTTC CASSLSGRSQGEQYF many NA TRBJ2-7 15 TRBV7-9
TGTGCCACCAGTGACCGCGGGTATGAAGCTTTCTTT CATSDRGYEAFF many NA TRBJ1-1 12 TRBV24-1
TGTGCCAGCAGCTGGACAGTTCAATACGAGCAGTACTTC CASSWTVQYEQYF many NA TRBJ2-7 13 TRBV2
TGTGCCAGCAGCCGTTACGGGACGCAGTATTTT CASSRYGTQYF many NA TRBJ2-3 11 TRBV7-9
TGTGCCAGTACTTCTCCCGGGGGAGATACGCAGTATTTT CASTSPGGDTQYF few NA TRBJ2-3 13 TRBV19
TGTGCCAGCAGCTCAGGGACTAGCGGAGCGTACCAAGAGACCCAGTACTTC CASSSGTSGAYQETQYF many TRBD2 TRBJ2-5 17 TRBV11-2
TGTGCCAGCAGCTTCAGACTAGCGGGGGCGGATACGCAGTATTTT CASSFRLAGADTQYF many TRBD2 TRBJ2-3 15 TRBV5-6
TGTGCCAGCAGTTTTTCAGCTTCCGGCACTGAAGCTTTCTTT CASSFSASGTEAFF NA NA TRBJ1-1 14 TRBV27